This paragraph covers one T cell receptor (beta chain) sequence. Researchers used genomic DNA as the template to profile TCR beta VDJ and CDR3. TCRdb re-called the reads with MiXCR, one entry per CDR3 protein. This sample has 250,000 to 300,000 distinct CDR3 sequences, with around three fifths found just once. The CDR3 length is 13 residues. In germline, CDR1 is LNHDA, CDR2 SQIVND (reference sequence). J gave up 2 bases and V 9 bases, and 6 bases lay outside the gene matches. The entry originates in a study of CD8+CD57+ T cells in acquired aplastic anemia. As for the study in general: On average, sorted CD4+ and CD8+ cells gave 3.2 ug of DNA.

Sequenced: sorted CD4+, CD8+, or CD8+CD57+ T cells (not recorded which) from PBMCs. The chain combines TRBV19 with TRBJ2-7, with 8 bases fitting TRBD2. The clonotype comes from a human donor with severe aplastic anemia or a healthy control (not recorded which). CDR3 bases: TGTGCCAGCGGGGGGGGCCGAGCCTACGAGCAGTACTTC. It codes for CASGGGRAYEQYF.